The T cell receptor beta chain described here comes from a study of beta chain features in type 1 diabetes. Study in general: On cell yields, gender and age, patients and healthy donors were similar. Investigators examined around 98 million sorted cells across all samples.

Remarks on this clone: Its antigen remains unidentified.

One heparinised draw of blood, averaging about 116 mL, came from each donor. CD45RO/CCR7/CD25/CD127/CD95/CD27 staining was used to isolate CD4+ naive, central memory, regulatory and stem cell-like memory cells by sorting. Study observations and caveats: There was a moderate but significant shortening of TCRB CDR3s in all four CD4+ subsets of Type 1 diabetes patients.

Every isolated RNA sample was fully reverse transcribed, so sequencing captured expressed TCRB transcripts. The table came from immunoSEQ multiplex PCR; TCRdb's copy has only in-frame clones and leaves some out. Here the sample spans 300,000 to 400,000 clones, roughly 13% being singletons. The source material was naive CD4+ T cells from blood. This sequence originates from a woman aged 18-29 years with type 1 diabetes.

For the CDR3, the DNA is TGCGCCAGCAGCTTGGCGCAGGGCTGGGAGACCCAGTACTTC. This sequence encodes CASSLAQGWETQYF. V and J are TRBV5-1 and TRBJ2-5, with D perhaps matching TRBD1 (5 bases). Germline values: CDR1 SGHRS, CDR2 YFSETQ. The CDR3 is 14 amino acids. Trimming pared 0 bases from V and 5 bases from J, leaving 11 bases between.